This T cell receptor beta chain was profiled in a study of a mutant IDH1 vaccine in newly diagnosed glioma. Study context: Every participant had undergone radiotherapy, temozolomide, or both before, and most underwent both. The study held visit V12 at week 35 and visit V13 at week 47. Findings of the study overall: Vaccine-induced immune responses occurred in 93.3% of patients.

Germline V gene data show CDR1 as SNHLY and CDR2 as FYNNEI. The V and J ends lost 4 bases and 4 bases respectively, with 5 bases between them. The CDR3 consists of 12 residues. The sample's time point: week 35, safety follow-up. Doses consisted of 300 ug of mutant IDH1 20-mer peptide each, paired with topical imiquimod. Assay: immunoSEQ multiplex PCR; the TCRdb copy retains only in-frame clones and omits some. The repertoire holds 45,000 to 60,000 clones, with about 88% as singletons. Concerning this clone itself: Antigen unknown.

The clonotype originates from a woman in her 40s with glioma. The chain carries TRBV2 and TRBJ2-1; D is unclear. The specimen was PBMCs, collected from a glioma patient whose treatment included an IDH1 peptide vaccine. The CDR3 region is CASSVPYNEQFF. CDR3 DNA: TGTGCCAGCAGTGTCCCGTACAATGAGCAGTTCTTC.